The rows below give T cell receptor beta chains drawn from one sample of a study of breast tumors, draining lymph nodes, adjacent tissues. A single record per CDR3 protein comes from TCRdb applying MiXCR to the multiplex PCR reads. The profile covers roughly 220,000 distinct CDR3 sequences, with under 35% appearing a single time and 3% to 4% taken by the ten largest. The sample taken for sequencing was axillary lymph node tissue. The receptors were sampled from a female donor with breast cancer. Some clones in this sample may be carry-over from other donors' samples. The CDR3 runs from the conserved cysteine through the conserved F or W. The order of the fields is CDR3 protein, CDR3 DNA, D gene, clone size, J gene, V gene. The D gene is left open where the match is weak. Clone size is given for some rows only: seen once, a few or many times, or a class if the clone is expanded.

CASSSGTGYTF,TGTGCCAGCAGTTCGGGGACAGGCTACACCTTC,.,.,TRBJ1-2,TRBV12-3/TRBV12-4
CAISETGNSPLHF,TGTGCCATCAGCGAAACGGGGAATTCACCCCTCCACTTT,.,many,TRBJ1-6,TRBV10-3
CASSLGSSGYTDTQYF,TGTGCCAGCAGCTTAGGCTCTAGCGGGTACACAGATACGCAGTATTTT,TRBD2,many,TRBJ2-3,TRBV7-9
CASSVGNGGIQETQYF,TGTGCCAGCAGCGTAGGTAATGGGGGGATCCAAGAGACCCAGTACTTC,.,.,TRBJ2-5,TRBV9
CSATRRGAQNIQYF,TGCAGTGCTACCCGGCGGGGGGCCCAAAACATTCAGTACTTC,TRBD2,.,TRBJ2-4,TRBV20-1
CASSFPGTGVTYEQYF,TGTGCCAGCAGCTTCCCCGGGACAGGGGTCACCTACGAGCAGTACTTC,TRBD1,many,TRBJ2-7,TRBV11-2
CASSLGGHSNQPQHF,TGTGCCAGCAGCCTCGGGGGGCATAGCAATCAGCCCCAGCATTTT,.,many,TRBJ1-5,TRBV7-2
CASSLGGEGHQPQHF,TGTGCCAGCAGCTTGGGAGGGGAAGGGCATCAGCCCCAGCATTTT,.,many,TRBJ1-5,TRBV5-5
CASSPGTVNTGELFF,TGTGCCAGCAGCCCCGGGACTGTGAACACCGGGGAGCTGTTTTTT,.,many,TRBJ2-2,TRBV11-2
CAWSRIVGGYGYTF,TGTGCCTGGAGTAGAATTGTGGGAGGCTATGGCTACACCTTC,.,few,TRBJ1-2,TRBV30
CASSQERTGVNSPLHF,TGTGCCAGCAGCCAAGAAAGAACAGGGGTTAATTCACCCCTCCACTTT,TRBD1,many,TRBJ1-6,TRBV4-2
CASSLGGTTYEQYF,TGTGCCAGCAGCTTAGGAGGGACCACCTACGAGCAGTACTTC,.,many,TRBJ2-7,TRBV7-2
CASSQDLLYEQYF,TGTGCCAGCAGCCAAGATCTTCTCTACGAGCAGTACTTC,.,many,TRBJ2-7,TRBV14
CASSYLSRGANVLTF,TGTGCCAGCAGTTACCTCTCGAGGGGGGCCAACGTCCTGACTTTC,.,few,TRBJ2-6,TRBV6-5
CASTQGRGPQHF,TGTGCCAGCACTCAGGGGAGGGGGCCCCAGCATTTT,.,many,TRBJ1-5,TRBV13
CSLAGLITDTQYF,TGCAGCTTGGCCGGGCTGATCACAGATACGCAGTATTTT,.,.,TRBJ2-3,TRBV29-1
CASSLAKGGGTQYF,TGTGCCAGCAGCTTAGCGAAAGGAGGAGGGACCCAGTACTTC,.,.,TRBJ2-5,TRBV7-2
CATSSGLREQFF,TGTGCCACCTCTTCCGGTCTGCGGGAGCAGTTCTTC,.,many,TRBJ2-1,TRBV24-1
CASSLTTGELFF,TGTGCTAGCAGCCTAACAACCGGGGAGCTGTTTTTT,.,many,TRBJ2-2,TRBV7-7
CASSQGVRDRRTYEQYF,TGCGCCAGCAGCCAAGGTGTTCGGGACAGGAGAACCTACGAGCAGTACTTC,TRBD1,many,TRBJ2-7,TRBV4-1
CSARDYGYTF,TGCAGTGCTAGAGACTATGGCTACACCTTC,.,.,TRBJ1-2,TRBV20-1
CASTNAGSGANVLPF,TGTGCCAGCACTAATGCAGGGTCCGGGGCCAACGTCCTGCCCTTC,.,.,TRBJ2-6,TRBV7-2
CASSFYICSASPGVDTQYF,.,.,.,TRBJ2-3,TRBV11-1
CASSWGTAAHEQYF,TGTGCCAGCAGCTGGGGGACAGCGGCCCACGAGCAGTACTTC,TRBD1,.,TRBJ2-7,TRBV5-6
CASNTGGGYGYTF,TGTGCCAGCAATACCGGGGGAGGGTATGGCTACACCTTC,.,.,TRBJ1-2,TRBV7-4
CASGPGGGPTDTQYF,TGTGCCAGCGGCCCGGGCGGCGGACCCACAGATACGCAGTATTTT,.,.,TRBJ2-3,TRBV11-1
CATSDFQTLAGGEDTQYF,TGTGCCACCAGTGATTTTCAAACACTAGCGGGAGGCGAAGATACGCAGTATTTT,TRBD2,many,TRBJ2-3,TRBV24-1
CSASADSHLQETQYF,TGCAGTGCTAGCGCCGACAGCCACCTCCAAGAGACCCAGTACTTC,.,.,TRBJ2-5,TRBV20-1
CASGVAGQGNYGYTF,TGTGCCAGCGGGGTGGCGGGACAGGGGAACTATGGCTACACCTTC,TRBD1,.,TRBJ1-2,TRBV6-5
CASSLRRDYEQYF,TGCGCCAGCAGCTTGCGCAGGGACTACGAGCAGTACTTC,.,many,TRBJ2-7,TRBV5-1
CASSPGLAGGPWETQYF,TGTGCCAGTAGTCCTGGACTAGCGGGGGGCCCGTGGGAGACCCAGTACTTC,TRBD2,.,TRBJ2-5,TRBV19
CASSDDLRPDGYTF,TGTGCCAGCAGTGATGACCTCAGACCGGACGGCTACACCTTC,.,many,TRBJ1-2,TRBV2
CASSQDPVIYEQYF,TGTGCCAGCAGCCAAGATCCGGTGATATACGAGCAGTACTTC,.,many,TRBJ2-7,TRBV4-2
CASSFGLAGASYNEQFF,TGTGCCAGCAGCTTTGGACTAGCGGGCGCCTCCTACAATGAGCAGTTCTTC,TRBD2,many,TRBJ2-1,TRBV7-2
CASSSNAGTGGLWEQFF,TGTGCCAGCAGCTCTAACGCCGGGACAGGGGGCTTGTGGGAGCAGTTCTTC,TRBD1,many,TRBJ2-1,TRBV7-9